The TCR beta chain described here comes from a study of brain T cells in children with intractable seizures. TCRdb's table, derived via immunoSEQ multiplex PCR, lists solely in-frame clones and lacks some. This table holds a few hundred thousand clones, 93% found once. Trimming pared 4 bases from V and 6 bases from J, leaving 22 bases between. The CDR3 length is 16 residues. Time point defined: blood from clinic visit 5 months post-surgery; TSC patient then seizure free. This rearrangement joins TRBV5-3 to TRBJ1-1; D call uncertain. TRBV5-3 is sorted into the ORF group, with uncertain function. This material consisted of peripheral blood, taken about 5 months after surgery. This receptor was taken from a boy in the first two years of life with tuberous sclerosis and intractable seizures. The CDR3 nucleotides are TGTGCCAGAAGCGACCCTATTACGGGGTTTGGGGCTGAAGCTTTCTTT. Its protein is CARSDPITGFGAEAFF.